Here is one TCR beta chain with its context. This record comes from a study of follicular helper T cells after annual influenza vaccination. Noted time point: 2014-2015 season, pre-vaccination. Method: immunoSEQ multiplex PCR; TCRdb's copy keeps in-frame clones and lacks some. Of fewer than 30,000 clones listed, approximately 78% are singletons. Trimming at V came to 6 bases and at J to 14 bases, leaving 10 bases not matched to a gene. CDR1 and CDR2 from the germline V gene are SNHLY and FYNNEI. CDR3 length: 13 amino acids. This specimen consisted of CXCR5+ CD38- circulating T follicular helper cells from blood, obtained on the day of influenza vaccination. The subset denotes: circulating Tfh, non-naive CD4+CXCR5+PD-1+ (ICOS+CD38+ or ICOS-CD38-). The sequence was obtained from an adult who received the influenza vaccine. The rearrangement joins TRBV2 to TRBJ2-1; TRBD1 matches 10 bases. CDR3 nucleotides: TGTGCCAGCAGCGCTAATGGACAGGGGGTTAAGTTCTTC. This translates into CASSANGQGVKFF.